The sequence of this TCR beta chain was determined in a study of blood T cell repertoires in COVID-19. The CDR3 has 15 residues. Germline loops: CDR1 SGHVS, CDR2 FQNEAQ. V lost 5 bases and J lost 8; bases outside the gene matches: 7. Sequencing was performed with immunoSEQ multiplex PCR; in TCRdb, only in-frame clones are kept and a portion is missing. This sample has about 330,000 clones, with around 87% found just once. Which cohort a participant joined came from the clinical history participants gave. The sequence derives from a woman aged 25 to 39 who had recovered from COVID-19. This chain uses TRBV7-8 with TRBJ2-1; 12 nucleotides align to TRBD2. Sequenced sample: PBMCs or T cells enriched from blood (not recorded which). The CDR3 bases are TGTGCCAGCAGCCCACCGACTAGCGGGGGACATGAGCAGTTCTTC. Translating gives CASSPPTSGGHEQFF.